This TCR beta chain was found in a study of STAT3 mutations in large granular lymphocyte leukemia. Germline CDR1 reads LGHNA; CDR2 reads YSLEER. V lost 0 bases to trimming and J lost 0 bases; unmatched junction nucleotides: 7. The CDR3 length is 17 residues. Study results and caveats: In some patients, a small highly pathogenic clone possibly went undetected. At least one immunodominant TCR beta clonotype appeared in every T-cell large granular lymphocyte leukemia patient. After therapy, about 35% of the 18 patients switched clonotypes, all new clones STAT3 wild type. Differing intervals and regimens complicate linking therapy response to clone burden.

TCRbeta libraries averaged around 42,000 productive templates per sample. TCRdb's copy holds only in-frame clones and misses some; the assay was immunoSEQ multiplex PCR. In the table there are approximately 25,000 clones, over 90% of which are singletons. In regard to this clone: Its antigen is as yet unknown.

The chain links TRBV4-3 to TRBJ1-2; TRBD1 agrees at 7 bases. The source is a man aged 40-49 years with T-cell large granular lymphocyte leukemia. Some clones in this sample may be carry-over from other donors' samples. Material for sequencing was peripheral blood mononuclear cells. In nucleotides, the CDR3 is TGCGCCAGCAGCCAAGATACGTCGGGGACAGCTAACTATGGCTACACCTTC. Residues: CASSQDTSGTANYGYTF.